A single sample gave rise to the 15 T cell receptor beta chains below, sequenced in a study of T cells after posttransplantation cyclophosphamide. Busulfan-fludarabine conditioning, marrow transplant, and cyclophosphamide on days +3 and +4 were administered. This table comes from immunoSEQ multiplex PCR, and its TCRdb copy is limited to in-frame clones, with some not included. The data contain around 17,000 clones, 85% to 95% of them seen just once; the ten biggest clones take up 0.45% to 0.65%. The sample here was CD4+ T cells sorted from blood, taken after allogeneic stem cell transplant with posttransplant cyclophosphamide. These TCRs come from a male patient aged 55 to 70 who received an allogeneic stem cell transplant from a related donor and was CMV-positive. The graft donor may have given rise to some T cells.

The chain links TRBV9 to TRBJ2-7; a possible D gene is TRBD1 (6 bases). The CDR3 covers 15 residues. Germline CDR1 reads SGDLS; CDR2 reads YYNGEE. V was trimmed by 5 bases and J by 0 bases, leaving 15 bases between them. For the CDR3, the DNA is TGTGCCAGCAGTTCCCTCCTGGACAGCTCCTACGAGCAGTACTTC. Translating it yields CASSSLLDSSYEQYF.

The V gene is TRBV7-8, the J gene TRBJ2-5, with D perhaps TRBD1 (6 bases). The CDR3 runs to 14 residues. The germline CDR1 and CDR2 sequences are SGHVS and FQNEAQ. V was pared by 7 bases and J by 2 bases, with 14 bases between. DNA of the CDR3: TGTGCCAGCAATTCCCAGGGGTCACAAGAGACCCAGTACTTC. Encoded protein: CASNSQGSQETQYF. The entire variable domain, with the rest obtained from reference TRBV7-8 and TRBJ2-5, is as follows: GAGVSQSPRYKVAKRGQDVALRCDPISGHVSLFWYQQALGQGPEFLTYFQNEAQLDKSGLPSDRFFAERPEGSVSTLKIQRTQQEDSAVYLCASNSQGSQETQYFGPGTRLLVL.

This chain uses TRBV12-5 with TRBJ1-5; D is undetermined. V was trimmed by 9 bases and J by 4 bases, leaving 4 bases between them. The CDR3 length is 10 residues. Looked up from germline, CDR1 is LGHNT and CDR2 is FRNRAP. Here the CDR3 reads CASFNQPQHF. The CDR3 bases are TGTGCTAGCTTTAATCAGCCCCAGCATTTT.

This clone was detected only once. The chain employs TRBV2 and TRBJ2-2; D gene uncertain. CDR3 length: 13 amino acids. Germline V CDR1 and CDR2: SNHLY, FYNNEI. V was clipped by 7 bases and J by 4 bases, with 10 bases between them. The CDR3 sequence is CASNIPFTGELFF. The CDR3 bases are TGTGCCAGCAATATCCCTTTCACCGGGGAGCTGTTTTTT.

The DNA for the CDR3 is TGCGCCAGCAGCTTGGGGGGACAGCCTAACGTATACGCTTTCTTT. Translation: CASSLGGQPNVYAFF. The chain is built from TRBV5-1 and TRBJ1-1; 7 bases align to TRBD1. CDR3 length: 15 residues. Germline-derived CDR1 and CDR2 are SGHRS and YFSETQ. V lost 0 bases to trimming and J lost 11 bases; unmatched junction nucleotides: 13.

CDR3 in DNA: TGTGCCAGTAGTAGAGAGACAGGGATTATCGAGCAGTACTTC. Translated: CASSRETGIIEQYF. V usage is TRBV19 and J usage is TRBJ2-7, with 7 bases lining up with TRBD1. V shed 4 bases and J 6 bases; nucleotides not matched to a gene: 9. This CDR3 spans 14 amino acids. The germline gives CDR1 LNHDA, CDR2 SQIVND (reference sequence).

This clone was found a few times. The chain is built from TRBV27 and TRBJ2-1; D may be TRBD2 (5 bases). V lost 4 bases and J 5 bases, leaving 15 bases between the germline ends. The CDR3 is made up of 15 amino acids. Germline V gene sequence: CDR1 MNHEY, CDR2 SMNVEV (reference sequence). The CDR3 reads CASSSLSAGDNEQFF. In nucleotides, the CDR3 is TGTGCCAGCAGTTCGCTTTCGGCGGGCGACAATGAGCAGTTCTTC.

The rearrangement uses TRBV4-3 and TRBJ1-4; 9 nucleotides match TRBD1. CDR3 length: 16 residues. Germline trimming cut 1 base from V and 5 bases from J; bases unmatched to any gene: 5. Germline-derived CDR1 and CDR2 are LGHNA and YSLEER. The CDR3 here is CASSQGPTGGNEKLFF. The CDR3 DNA follows: TGCGCCAGCAGCCAAGGCCCGACAGGGGGGAATGAAAAACTGTTTTTT.

The rearrangement uses TRBV30 and TRBJ2-7, with D hard to call. V lost 2 bases and J 2 bases, leaving 10 bases between the germline ends. The V gene's germline CDR1 is GTSNPN and CDR2 SVGIG (reference sequence). This CDR3 spans 13 amino acids. The CDR3 DNA is TGTGCCTGGAGTAACATGCTCCCCTACGAGCAGTACTTC. Protein: CAWSNMLPYEQYF.

The rearrangement links TRBV6-5 to TRBJ2-1, with TRBD2 identical over 10 bases. This CDR3 is 14 amino acids long. The germline gives CDR1 MNHEY, CDR2 SVGAGI. J lost 5 bases, V lost 6 bases, and 4 bases had no gene match. The CDR3 DNA sequence: TGTGCCAGCAGGAGCGGGGGGGCTAACAATGAGCAGTTCTTC. As protein: CASRSGGANNEQFF.

The chain links TRBV9 to TRBJ1-4, with 7 bases identical to TRBD1. The CDR3 spans 18 residues. V gave up 4 bases and J gave up 0 bases; unmatched junction bases: 12. Germline lookup yields CDR1 SGDLS and CDR2 YYNGEE. The CDR3 DNA reads TGTGCCAGCAGCTACGATACCGGGACAGCCGCAACTAATGAAAAACTGTTTTTT. Translating it yields CASSYDTGTAATNEKLFF.

The J gene is TRBJ2-5, the V gene TRBV5-6; 13 bases fit TRBD2. The germline V gene encodes CDR1 SGHDT and CDR2 YYEEEE. V was pared by 1 base and J by 5 bases, with 5 bases of the junction left unmatched. This CDR3 is built from 16 residues. The CDR3 protein is CASSLTSGGAWETQYF. The CDR3 nucleotides are TGTGCCAGCAGCTTGACTAGCGGGGGGGCATGGGAGACCCAGTACTTC. Using reference TRBV5-6 and TRBJ2-5 for the parts outside the CDR3, the full variable domain is DAGVTQSPTHLIKTRGQQVTLRCSPKSGHDTVSWYQQALGQGPQFIFQYYEEEERQRGNFPDRFSGHQFPNYSSELNVNALLLGDSALYLCASSLTSGGAWETQYFGPGTRLLVL.

The rearrangement joins TRBV5-1 to TRBJ2-2, with D tentatively TRBD2 (6 bases). Germline CDR1 and CDR2: SGHRS and YFSETQ. With 3 bases removed from V and 1 base from J, the gap between germline ends came to 19 bases. The CDR3 covers 18 residues. As DNA, the CDR3 is TGCGCCAGCAGCTCGAAAAGGGGAGGTCTCCTGAACACCGGGGAGCTGTTTTTT. Its protein is CASSSKRGGLLNTGELFF. Full variable domain (rest looked up from reference TRBV5-1 and TRBJ2-2): KAGVTQTPRYLIKTRGQQVTLSCSPISGHRSVSWYQQTPGQGLQFLFEYFSETQRNKGNFPGRFSGRQFSNSRSEMNVSTLELGDSALYLCASSSKRGGLLNTGELFFGEGSRLTVL.

This clone was seen a single time. The gene calls are TRBV7-6 and TRBJ1-2, with a possible D match to TRBD1 (6 bases). Germline CDR1 SGHVS, CDR2 FNYEAQ. This CDR3 spans 14 amino acids. The V gene lost 1 base and the J gene lost 6 bases, with 12 bases spanning the gap. The CDR3 spells CASSLGAGADGYTF. CDR3 nucleotides: TGTGCCAGCAGCTTAGGGGCAGGGGCGGATGGCTACACCTTC.

This clone has only one observation. The chain uses TRBV6-6 and TRBJ2-5, with no clear D. This CDR3 has 14 amino acids. CDR1 and CDR2 from the germline V gene are MNHNY and SVGAGI (reference sequence). V was pared by 0 bases and J by 2 bases, with 7 bases between. DNA of the CDR3: TGTGCCAGCAGTTACTCGTCCACACAAGAGACCCAGTACTTC. Amino acid sequence: CASSYSSTQETQYF.